This T cell receptor beta chain is from a study of glioma-infiltrating T cells. Study-wide findings and caveats: Non-neoplastic patients had below-expected tissue-blood divergence, while all gliomas exceeded expectation. Signature shared blood CDR3 motifs were enriched in low-divergence and depleted in high-divergence patients.

As concerns this clonotype: Its antigen is unknown.

TCR alpha and beta CDR3 regions were amplified from RNA using iRepertoire nested multiplex PCR. One-step reverse transcription and amplification started from roughly 100-400 ng of tissue mRNA or PBMC total RNA. TCRdb called the multiplex PCR reads again in MiXCR, with one record for every CDR3 protein. The data contain around 350,000 distinct CDR3 sequences, roughly two fifths of them singletons. Sequencing used glioma tissue, nonneoplastic brain tissue, or PBMCs (not recorded which). The receptor's source is a human donor with low-grade glioma or glioblastoma, undergoing nonglioma brain surgery, or in good health (not recorded which).

The DNA of the CDR3 is TGTGCCAGCAGCTTCATGGGACAGGGGAATGAGCAGTTCTTC. Translated: CASSFMGQGNEQFF. V and J are TRBV5-4 and TRBJ2-1; TRBD1 matches at 10 bases. Germline CDR1 SGHNT, CDR2 YYREEE (reference sequence). J lost 7 bases, V lost 2 bases, and 3 bases had no gene match. The CDR3 consists of 14 residues.